The source of this T cell receptor beta chain is a study of T cell responses to AZD1222 COVID-19 vaccine (TCRdb year 2021). For the study in its entirety: A total of approximately 230 trial participants underwent TCR sequencing, of whom about 210 received two doses of AZD1222 and about 25 received two doses of the MenACWY control vaccine. Trial participants were enrolled by age into subgroups of 18-55, 56-69 and 70-plus years, and 148, 28 and 57 TCR-sequenced participants, respectively, were included in these subgroups. General findings and caveats noted by the study authors: Reportedly, close to half of the unique spike-specific TCRs recognized epitopes lying outside the regions that are mutated in the B.1.351 and B.1.1.7 variants. Vaccine-associated CD4 TCRs spanned the whole spike protein, with dominant responses in regions 160-218 and 743-854. In the small 56-69-year group, the increase in depth fell short of significance, most likely because of low power. Conclusions about previously exposed vaccinees were limited because only five to seven AZD1222 recipients were SARS-CoV-2 seropositive at baseline. Spike-specific TCR breadth and depth rose significantly after two AZD1222 doses compared with day 0 and with MenACWY recipients. Because no samples from the day 14 peak response were available, repertoires could be characterized only after the peak T cell response. Most participants were white British and females outnumbered males, and the authors suggested that clonal diversity may have been underestimated.

Interpreted using the paper, the time point label stands for: baseline before first vaccination. The sample's treatment or condition, from its label and the paper: meningococcal conjugate vaccine given as trial control. Vaccinee samples were obtained from the UK trials COV001 and COV002, which included a single-blind randomized controlled phase 2/3 trial of AZD1222 (ChAdOx1 nCoV-19) in healthy adults. Trial participant PBMC samples were collected at day 0 and day 28 after the second dose for TCRbeta chain sequencing. The CDR3 regions of human TCRbeta chains were analyzed by immunosequencing. In the original analysis: Repertoire TCRs were checked for matches against a reference library of SARS-CoV-2-specific TCRs that had been generated using the MIRA antigen-specificity platform. Breadth meant the fraction of unique TCRs that were SARS-CoV-2-associated, whereas depth meant the fraction of total T cells that were SARS-CoV-2-associated. Each spike-specific TCR was assigned to its reactive spike region and to a CD4 or CD8 class using the MIRA data. Log10-transformed breadth and depth values were compared by one-way ANOVA with Sidak's multiple comparisons tests. TCRdb re-hosts the immuneACCESS table, in-frame sequences only. Its copies lack some clones; in the studies checked, an unresolved V gene accounts for under half of them, and the cause for the rest is not known. Clone size and V and J calls were adopted from that table, with D and trimming inferred from the DNA. This sample is represented by 200,000 or so clones; around 87% of them were singletons. Of the sample, approximately 2.5% is held by the ten largest clones.

Details on this clone: Its target antigen remains unknown. No quality values exist for individual bases; no much larger clone is one base distant.

CDR1 KGHSH and CDR2 LQKENI were looked up in the germline V gene. Deletion took 6 bases off V and 4 bases off J, with a span of 9 bases between the germline ends. Including the terminal cysteine and phenylalanine, the CDR3 comprises 12 residues. Solely the CDR3 DNA is kept, with 36 bases framed from the first base. The sequence was obtained from an adult in good health. The rearrangement joined TRBV18 to TRBJ1-2; TRBD1 is possibly the D segment (5 matching bases). The sequenced sample was peripheral blood, obtained on day 0 of MenACWY control vaccination. The CDR3 protein sequence reads: CASSQGGYGYTF. The DNA sequence reads TGTGCCAGCTCGCAGGGAGGCTATGGCTACACCTTC.